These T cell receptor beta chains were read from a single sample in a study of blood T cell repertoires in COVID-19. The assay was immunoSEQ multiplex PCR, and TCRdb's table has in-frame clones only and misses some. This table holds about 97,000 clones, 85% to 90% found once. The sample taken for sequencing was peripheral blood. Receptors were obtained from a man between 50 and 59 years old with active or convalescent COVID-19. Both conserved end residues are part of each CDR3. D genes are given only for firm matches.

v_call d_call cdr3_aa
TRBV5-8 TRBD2 CASSLAGGPIETQYF
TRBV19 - CASTNGGSNYGYTF
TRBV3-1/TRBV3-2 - CASSQDIGSGESPLHF
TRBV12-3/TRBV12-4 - CASTSSGYGYTF
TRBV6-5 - CASSHRQVLDTQYF
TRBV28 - CASRHPGTYNEQFF
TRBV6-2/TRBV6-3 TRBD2 CASSTGLGAQETQYF
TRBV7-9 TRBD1 CASSLAGTGRLGEQYF
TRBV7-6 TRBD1 CASSLQGALPDTQYF
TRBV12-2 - CASGGPFSGEAFF
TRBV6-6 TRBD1 CASSILGQGSGEQYF
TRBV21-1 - CASRAANTGELFF
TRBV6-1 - CASSEGPAGAKNIQYF
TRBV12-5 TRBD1 CASGLGTEKGELFF
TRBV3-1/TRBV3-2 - CASSQASRTEQYF
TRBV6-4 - CASSHQRTDTQYF
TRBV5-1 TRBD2 CARSQGLAGGIETQYF
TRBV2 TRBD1 CASSWDRETQYF
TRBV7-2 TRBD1 CASTLGQASYNEQFF
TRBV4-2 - CASSSQSPGELFF
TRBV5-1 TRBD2 CASSLAGGGPASTDTQYF
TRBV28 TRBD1 CASRRQGNYGYTF
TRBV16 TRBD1 CASSQSTGSETQYF
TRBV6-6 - CASTRTANYGYTF
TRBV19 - CASKEGRQDNQPQHF
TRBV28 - CASSFWQNTEAFF
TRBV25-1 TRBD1 CASSSAGGEKLFF
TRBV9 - CASSVAGGSSGNTIYF
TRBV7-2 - CASSFDLVDRNTEAFF
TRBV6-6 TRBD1 CASTRRGQDTGELFF
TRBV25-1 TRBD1 CASSPWTGKVETQYF
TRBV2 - CASTKDITGNTIYF
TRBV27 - CASSLGRSSYGYTF
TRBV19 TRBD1 CASSTTGVNTEAFF
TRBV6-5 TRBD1 CASTTGGGGYTF
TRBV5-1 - CASSFGEGNQPQHF
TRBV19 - CASSMTLGGWDEKLFF
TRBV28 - CASSLSGPYEQYF
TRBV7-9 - CASSLSDYGYTF
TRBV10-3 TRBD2 CAISLDSGEGAQYF
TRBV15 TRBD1 CATSRDPDRGYEQYF
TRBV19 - CASSKLGSSNQPQHF
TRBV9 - CASGPPGTTNEKLFF